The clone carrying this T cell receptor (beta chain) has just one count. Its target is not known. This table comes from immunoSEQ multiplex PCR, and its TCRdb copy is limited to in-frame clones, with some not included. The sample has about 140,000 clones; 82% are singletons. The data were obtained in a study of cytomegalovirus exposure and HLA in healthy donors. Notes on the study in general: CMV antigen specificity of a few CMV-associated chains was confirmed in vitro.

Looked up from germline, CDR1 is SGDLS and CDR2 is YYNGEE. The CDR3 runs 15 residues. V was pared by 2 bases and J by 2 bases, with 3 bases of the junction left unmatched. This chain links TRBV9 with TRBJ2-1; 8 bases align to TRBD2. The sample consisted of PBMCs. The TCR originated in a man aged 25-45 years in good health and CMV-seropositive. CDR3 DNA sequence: TGTGCCAGCAGCGTCCTCGGGGGGGCCTACAATGAGCAGTTCTTC. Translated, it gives CASSVLGGAYNEQFF.